This T cell receptor beta chain was profiled in a study of early T cells in non-severe SARS-CoV-2 infection. The TCR library protocol was used to attach unique molecular identifiers. These identifiers were attached to individual cDNA molecules. TCRdb recomputed calls from the 5' RACE reads with MiXCR, one row per CDR3 protein. The sample has about 110,000 distinct CDR3 sequences, more than 9.5% seen once; the top ten hold about 8%. V gave up 6 bases and J gave up 8 bases; unmatched junction bases: 9. Germline values: CDR1 MDHEN, CDR2 SYDVKM. The CDR3 runs to 15 residues. This clonotype was seen more than once but under ten times.

V is TRBV28 and J is TRBJ1-6; TRBD1 matches at 8 bases. The sequencing input was whole blood. The sequence came from an adult who was a healthcare worker with PCR-confirmed SARS-CoV-2 infection or an uninfected control (not recorded which). The CDR3 sequence: CASSWTRTGYSPLHF. Written as DNA, the CDR3 is TGTGCCAGCAGCTGGACCCGGACAGGGTATTCACCCCTCCACTTT.